The T cell receptor (beta chain) under discussion was sequenced for a study of technical replicates of blood from a handful of donors. Generated by immunoSEQ multiplex PCR, the TCRdb table keeps only in-frame clones and is missing some. The sample has about 70,000 clones, around 97% seen once. V lost 4 bases and J lost 6; bases outside the gene matches: 7. Germline V gives CDR1 SEHNR, CDR2 FQNEAQ (reference sequence). The CDR3 length is 15 residues. The sequencing input was T cells isolated from PBMCs. This chain uses TRBV7-9 with TRBJ2-1; 9 nucleotides agree with TRBD2. The receptor comes from a human donor in good health. In DNA form, the CDR3 reads TGTGCCAGCAGCTCGAACCCTAGCGGGATCAATGAGCAGTTCTTC. Its protein product is CASSSNPSGINEQFF.